The rows below give T cell receptor beta chains drawn from one sample of a study of shared clonotypes between healthy human individuals. The method was immunoSEQ multiplex PCR; TCRdb's version includes in-frame clones alone and lacks a portion of them. There are just over 2,000,000 clones in the sample; about 95% occur only once, and more than 0.1% lies in the top ten. The sequenced sample consisted of naive CD4+ T cells sorted from blood. The receptors were sampled from a man aged 18 to 29 in good health. Each CDR3 is given with its conserved first and last residue. D genes are given only for firm matches. Clone size is not always given. Where it is, it says once, few, many or a class for expanded clones.

TRBJ1-2,TRBD1,TRBV7-2,.,TGTGCCAGCAGCAGGACCGGACAGGCTAACTATGGCTACACCTTC,CASSRTGQANYGYTF
TRBJ1-4,.,TRBV11-2,.,TGTGCCAGCAGCTTAGGAGTTGGGACGGGGAGTGAAAAACTGTTTTTT,CASSLGVGTGSEKLFF
TRBJ2-2,TRBD2,TRBV6-5,.,TGTGCCAGCAGAGCGGGGGCGGGAGGCGGCGGGGAGCTGTTTTTT,CASRAGAGGGGELFF
TRBJ1-2,.,TRBV19,.,TGTGCCAGTACTCAGGACGGACTGCGATTGGGCTACACCTTC,CASTQDGLRLGYTF
TRBJ2-4,TRBD2,TRBV5-4,.,TGTGCCAGCAGCTTGGCCGGGACTAGCTACATTCAGTACTTC,CASSLAGTSYIQYF
TRBJ2-4,TRBD1,TRBV18,few,TGTGCCAGCTCACCACAGGGGGCGGCCAAAAACATTCAGTACTTC,CASSPQGAAKNIQYF
TRBJ2-2,.,TRBV11-1,.,TGTGCCAGCAGCCTGAGGCACCGGGGAGCTGTTTTT,CASSLRHRGAVF
TRBJ1-1,.,TRBV7-9,once,TGTGCCAGCAGCTTAAATTGGGGGGTTACTGAAGCTTTCTTT,CASSLNWGVTEAFF
TRBJ1-1,.,TRBV19,.,TGTGCCAGTATCCATAACACTGAAGCTTTCTTT,CASIHNTEAFF
TRBJ2-1,.,TRBV25-1,.,TGTGCCAGCAGTGAATCTTACGGGGACGAGCAGTTCTTC,CASSESYGDEQFF
TRBJ1-6,TRBD1,TRBV5-5,.,TGTGCCAGCAGGCTGGACAGGGGGCAATCACCCCTCCACTTT,CASRLDRGQSPLHF
TRBJ2-2,.,TRBV6-5,.,TGTGCCAGCAGTTCCCCTGGGGTTGCCCTCACCGGGGAGCTGTTTTTT,CASSSPGVALTGELFF
TRBJ2-5,.,TRBV19,.,TGTGCCAGTAGTCCTCCCGGCCCAGCCTTTTTGGAGACCCAGTACTTC,CASSPPGPAFLETQYF
TRBJ2-7,TRBD1,TRBV6-5,once,TGTGCCAGCAGTTACTCCGGACAGGGAGGATCCTACGAGCAGTACTTC,CASSYSGQGGSYEQYF
TRBJ1-6,TRBD1,TRBV7-2,.,TGTGCCAGCAGCTCGTTGGGACAGGGGGATTCACCCCTCCACTTT,CASSSLGQGDSPLHF
TRBJ2-7,.,TRBV5-4,.,TGTGCCAGCAGCTTTTTGGTTCGAGTCAACTACGAGCAGTACTTC,CASSFLVRVNYEQYF
TRBJ1-2,.,TRBV10-3,.,TGTGCCATCAGTGAGTCGAGGGGCGGGGGCTATGGCTACACCTTC,CAISESRGGGYGYTF
TRBJ1-1,.,TRBV28,.,TGTGCCAGCAGTCCAAGGTCCACTGAAGCTTTCTTT,CASSPRSTEAFF
TRBJ2-1,.,TRBV9,.,TGTGCCAGCAGCGCACAGGGAGGCTCCTACAATGAGCAGTTCTTC,CASSAQGGSYNEQFF
TRBJ1-2,TRBD1,TRBV18,.,TGTGCCAGCTCACCTCCCGGGACAGGGGTCAACTATGGCTACACCTTC,CASSPPGTGVNYGYTF
TRBJ2-2,.,TRBV13,.,TGTGCCAGCAGCGGGGCTAGGACGGTTAACACCGGGGAGCTGTTTTTT,CASSGARTVNTGELFF
TRBJ1-5,.,TRBV6-5,.,TGTGCCAGCAGTTACTCATGGACAGAGGATCAGCCCCAGCATTTT,CASSYSWTEDQPQHF
TRBJ2-1,TRBD2,TRBV4-3,.,TGCGCCAGCAGCCAAACGCCTTGGGGTAGCGGGAGGACAGATGAGCAGTTCTTC,CASSQTPWGSGRTDEQFF
TRBJ2-7,.,TRBV20-1,.,TGCAGTGCCGTGGGCGTCGACGAGCAGTACTTC,CSAVGVDEQYF
TRBJ2-7,.,TRBV6-5,.,TGTGCCAGCAGTTCCCGGGGTCCCTACGAGCAGTACTTC,CASSSRGPYEQYF
TRBJ2-7,.,TRBV28,.,TGTGCCAGCAGTTTGGGGGGGCGCTACGAGCAGTACTTC,CASSLGGRYEQYF
TRBJ2-3,TRBD1,TRBV7-9,.,TGTGCCAGCAGCTCAGACAGGGGGCGCGGCACAGATACGCAGTATTTT,CASSSDRGRGTDTQYF
TRBJ2-3,TRBD1,TRBV2,.,TGTGCCAGCAGTGAAGCGGGACAGGGAAGCACAGATACGCAGTATTTT,CASSEAGQGSTDTQYF
TRBJ2-7,.,TRBV5-5,many,TGTGCCAGCAGCTTGGTGACTGCCCCGGTCGAGCAGTACTTC,CASSLVTAPVEQYF
TRBJ1-1,.,TRBV19,.,TGTGCCAGTAGTATTGGACAATTAGATGAAGCTTTCTTT,CASSIGQLDEAFF
TRBJ2-7,TRBD1,TRBV7-8,.,TGTGCCAGCAGCTTAGTTCCAGGGGGCGACTACGAGCAGTACTTC,CASSLVPGGDYEQYF
TRBJ1-4,.,TRBV30,.,TGTGCCTGGAGTGGGGGCAGGGGTGATGAAAAACTGTTTTTT,CAWSGGRGDEKLFF
TRBJ1-2,TRBD1,TRBV9,.,TGTGCCAGCAGCGTAGCTGGGACAGCCGACGGGGGCTACACCTTC,CASSVAGTADGGYTF
TRBJ1-1,.,TRBV18,few,TGTGCCAGCTCACCAAAGGGGGACACTGAAGCTTTCTTT,CASSPKGDTEAFF
TRBJ2-7,.,TRBV30,.,TGTGCCTGGAGTTCGACAGGATGGTCCTACGAGCAGTACTTC,CAWSSTGWSYEQYF
TRBJ1-2,.,TRBV6-1,.,TGTGCCAGCACCCCCGGGGGGGCTGTCGGCTATGGCTACACCTTC,CASTPGGAVGYGYTF
TRBJ1-6,.,TRBV28,many,TGTGCCAGCAGTTCTCCTTCCGGGGGATCCAATTCACCCCTCCACTTT,CASSSPSGGSNSPLHF
TRBJ1-2,TRBD1,TRBV6-5,few,TGTGCCAGCAGTTACCTATGGACAGGGTTTGATGGCTACACCTTC,CASSYLWTGFDGYTF